Listed here are 17 T cell receptor beta chains from one sample, sequenced in a study of T cell repertoires in cytomegalovirus infection. These TCRs' antigens remain unknown. TCRdb analysed the reads with MiXCR anew, one entry per CDR3 protein. In the table there are about 470,000 distinct CDR3 sequences, roughly 42% of which are singletons. The sequencing used cultured PBMCs, collected from culture after CMV antigen stimulation. These receptor sequences come from a human donor in good health (CMV status not recorded). Some clones in this sample may be carry-over from other donors' samples.

V is TRBV11-3 and J is TRBJ2-1; D gene ambiguous. Germline V gives CDR1 SGHNT, CDR2 YENEEA. This CDR3 contains 12 residues. V dropped 5 bases and J dropped 10 bases, with 12 bases sitting between them. DNA for the CDR3: TGTGCCAGCAGCACCAACAACGGAGAGCAGTTCTTC. Its translation is CASSTNNGEQFF.

The DNA for the CDR3 is TGTGCCACCAAAGGACAGGGCGGCGACACCGGGGAGCTGTTTTTT. The encoded protein is CATKGQGGDTGELFF. The rearrangement joins TRBV12-3 or TRBV12-4 to TRBJ2-2; 8 nucleotides line up with TRBD1. CDR3 size: 15 residues. V was pared by 10 bases and J by 3 bases, with 10 bases of the junction left unmatched.

CDR3: CASTRPRIGGNEQFF. The DNA of the CDR3 is TGTGCCAGCACCAGACCCCGAATCGGGGGCAATGAGCAGTTCTTC. This sequence joins TRBV7-8 and TRBJ2-1, with a tentative D call TRBD2 (6 bases). Germline V gene sequence: CDR1 SGHVS, CDR2 FQNEAQ. Trimming removed 7 bases at V and 6 bases at J, with 19 bases between. The CDR3 has 15 amino acids.

In nucleotides, the CDR3 is TGTGCCAGCTCGCGGGGGGCCCTCACAGATACGCAGTATTTT. Encoded protein: CASSRGALTDTQYF. The gene calls are TRBV28 and TRBJ2-3; 8 nucleotides line up with TRBD2. Germline V gives CDR1 MDHEN, CDR2 SYDVKM. CDR3 length: 14 amino acids. Trimming at V came to 8 bases and at J to 2 bases, leaving 6 bases not matched to a gene.

The chain employs TRBV28 and TRBJ1-2, with D unclear. The CDR3 is made up of 14 amino acids. The germline CDR1 and CDR2 sequences are MDHEN and SYDVKM. V lost 3 bases to trimming and J lost 0 bases, with 8 bases between them. The CDR3 DNA reads as TGTGCCAGCAGTTTTGCAGGAGCTAACTATGGCTACACCTTC. This codes for CASSFAGANYGYTF.

The chain joins TRBV7-8 to TRBJ1-6; 7 nucleotides align to TRBD1. Germline V CDR1 and CDR2: SGHVS, FQNEAQ. Trimming at V came to 5 bases and at J to 7 bases, leaving 14 bases not matched to a gene. This CDR3 comprises 17 residues. CDR3 nucleotide sequence: TGTGCCAGCAGCCGCAGACAGGGCCCGTTTCCCAATTCACCCCTCCACTTT. This translates into CASSRRQGPFPNSPLHF.

There are a few counts of this clonotype. This sequence joins TRBV12-3 or TRBV12-4 and TRBJ2-5; D is ambiguous. This CDR3 spans 11 amino acids. Trimming removed 3 bases at V and 7 bases at J, with 6 bases between. The CDR3: CASSFAGTQYF. In DNA, the CDR3 is TGTGCCAGCAGTTTTGCCGGGACCCAGTACTTC.

The CDR3 DNA follows: TGTGCCAGCAGTCGCAGGGAAGGAGCTTTCTTT. Translating it yields CASSRREGAFF. The chain links TRBV6-1 to TRBJ1-1; tentatively, D is TRBD1 (5 bases). Germline values: CDR1 MNHNS, CDR2 SASEGT. V was trimmed by 5 bases and J by 10 bases, leaving 11 bases between them. CDR3 size: 11 residues.

This clonotype showed up just a few times. The chain has TRBV7-8 and TRBJ1-1; D is ambiguous. Germline values: CDR1 SGHVS, CDR2 FQNEAQ. The length of the CDR3 is 15 residues. V gave up 4 bases and J gave up 6 bases, with 18 bases separating them. The CDR3 DNA reads TGTGCCAGCAGCTCGAGGGAGGGAAGGAGGGCTGAAGCTTTCTTT. Encoded protein: CASSSREGRRAEAFF.

This clonotype was recorded a few times. The chain employs TRBV29-1 and TRBJ1-1; D gene uncertain. There are 14 residues in the CDR3. Germline V CDR1 and CDR2: SQVTM, ANQGSEA. Deletions cut 5 bases from V and 1 base from J, with 14 bases between. The CDR3 loop reads CSVLSGEGNTEAFF. The CDR3 nucleotides read TGCAGCGTTCTCAGTGGGGAAGGGAACACTGAAGCTTTCTTT.

V is TRBV7-2 and J is TRBJ2-3; 8 positions match TRBD2. CDR1 is SGHTA and CDR2 is FQGNSA in the germline V gene. V dropped 5 bases and J dropped 5; count of bases not matched to a gene: 9. The CDR3 is 15 residues long. The CDR3 region is CASSPPGGIRDTQYF. CDR3 bases: TGTGCCAGCAGCCCTCCGGGAGGGATACGAGATACGCAGTATTTT.

This clonotype was recorded a few times. The J gene is TRBJ1-5, the V gene TRBV6-1, with 7 bases matching TRBD1. Losses at the gene ends were 4 bases for V and 4 bases for J; bases not matched to a gene: 4. The CDR3 covers 14 residues. Germline CDR1 is MNHNS and CDR2 is SASEGT. The CDR3 DNA reads as TGTGCCAGCAGTGGGGCAGGGGGAAATCAGCCCCAGCATTTT. It translates to CASSGAGGNQPQHF.

This clonotype has just a few counts. V and J are TRBV7-2 and TRBJ1-2; weak D call: TRBD1 (6 bases). The length of the CDR3 is 15 residues. Trimming stripped 3 bases from V and 0 bases from J, with 11 bases between. The germline V gene has CDR1 SGHTA and CDR2 FQGNSA. The CDR3 region is CASSFGAGANYGYTF. The CDR3 bases are TGTGCCAGCAGCTTCGGGGCAGGGGCTAACTATGGCTACACCTTC.

The DNA of the CDR3 is TGTGCCAGTACTACAGGGGGCATCTCCTACGAGCAGTACTTC. Protein sequence: CASTTGGISYEQYF. The rearrangement uses TRBV10-3 and TRBJ2-7; 9 bases map to TRBD1. The CDR3 is made up of 14 amino acids. Germline trimming cut 10 bases from V and 0 bases from J; bases unmatched to any gene: 7. Germline CDR1 is ENHRY and CDR2 is SYGVKD.

This clonotype has more than one count but fewer than ten. The gene calls are TRBV7-8 and TRBJ2-3, with a weak D call TRBD1 (5 bases). The germline CDR1 and CDR2 sequences are SGHVS and FQNEAQ. Deletions cut 0 bases from V and 3 bases from J, with 13 bases between. The CDR3 extends over 16 amino acids. CDR3 coding DNA: TGTGCCAGCAGCTTAGCCCGGTGGGGCCCGACAGATACGCAGTATTTT. This translates into CASSLARWGPTDTQYF.

This clonotype was recorded a few times. The chain links TRBV7-2 to TRBJ2-1; TRBD2 matches 10 bases. With 5 bases clipped from V and 7 bases from J, the junction kept 5 bases outside the gene matches. This CDR3 contains 14 residues. Looked up from germline, CDR1 is SGHTA and CDR2 is FQGNSA. CDR3 DNA sequence: TGTGCCAGCAGCCCTCTAGCGGGAGTTAATGAGCAGTTCTTC. This gives the protein CASSPLAGVNEQFF.

The V gene is TRBV20-1, the J gene TRBJ2-1; TRBD2 agrees at 7 bases. The CDR3 sequence is 15 residues long. Trimming removed 4 bases from V and 8 bases from J; junction bases left unmatched: 14. Germline values: CDR1 DFQATT, CDR2 SNEGSKA (reference sequence). CDR3 sequence reads: CSAIIQRDIKDEQFF. The CDR3 region has the DNA TGCAGTGCTATAATCCAGCGGGATATTAAGGATGAGCAGTTCTTC.